This entry features one TCR beta chain sequence. This specimen belongs to a study of blood T cell repertoires in COVID-19. Study overall: The United States, Italy and Spain were the sources of the acute and convalescent COVID-19 samples.

The V end lost 4 bases, the J end lost 0 bases, and 11 bases lay between the germline ends. Germline V gene lookup returns CDR1 MNHEY and CDR2 SVGEGT. The CDR3 contains 15 residues. Per the authors' pipeline: Estimates of nucleated cell counts were drawn from the amplification of reference gene primers. Sequenced by immunoSEQ multiplex PCR; TCRdb stores in-frame clones only, minus some. That table furnishes V, J and clone size, whereas the DNA furnished D and trimming. Found here are some 270,000 clones, over 75% of them singletons; the top ten hold around 3.2%. Enrolled through a virtual design, the participants were between roughly 18 and 90 years of age and came from 24 US areas. Within 2 weeks of study entry, exposed participants had contacted a PCR-confirmed or clinician-diagnosed COVID-19 case.

The rearrangement uses TRBV6-2 or TRBV6-3 and TRBJ2-3, with D maybe TRBD2 (6 bases). The source is a woman aged 40 to 50 who had been exposed to COVID-19. The sample comprised PBMCs or T cells enriched from blood (not recorded which). The DNA of the CDR3 is TGTGCCAGCAGTTCCGTTGGGACTAGCACAGATACGCAGTATTTT. This gives the protein CASSSVGTSTDTQYF.